This TCR beta chain was found in a study of blood T cells in healthy people across ages. The study's findings and limits: Per million T cells, TCR beta diversity dropped roughly linearly as age increased. Naive CD4+ cells and diversity were both higher in long-lived donors than in aged donors.

The CDR3 has 16 amino acids. V dropped 5 bases and J dropped 3 bases, with 20 bases sitting between them. The germline V gene encodes CDR1 PRHDT and CDR2 FYEKMQ (reference sequence). Primed by a sample-barcoded 5' primer and a J-beta primer mix, a second PCR proceeded for 7 to 11 cycles. One entry per CDR3 protein results from TCRdb running MiXCR on the 5' RACE reads. The table lists about 900,000 distinct CDR3 sequences, 60% to 80% of them singletons. Remarks on this clonotype: What it recognizes is unknown.

The TCR was taken from a man between 25 and 39 years old in good health. V usage is TRBV13 and J usage is TRBJ2-7, with D tentatively TRBD1 (7 bases). The material sequenced was blood. CDR3 amino acids: CASSPRRGRTFYEQYF. Written as DNA, the CDR3 is TGTGCCAGCAGCCCAAGGAGGGGGCGCACGTTCTACGAGCAGTACTTC.